The next 10 T cell receptor beta chains were all read from a single sample in a study of regulatory T cells in long-lasting Graves disease. Building of the TCR beta libraries involved iRepertoire HTBI primers and Arm-PCR of CDR3 regions. MiXCR was run by TCRdb on the multiplex PCR reads, yielding one entry per CDR3 protein. Here the sample spans some 430,000 distinct CDR3 sequences, roughly a fifth being singletons. Sample time point: persistent/refractory GD, antithyroid drugs over 5 years with positive TRAb. With RNA extracted from PBMCs as input, the TCR library was made. The sample here was peripheral blood mononuclear cells (PBMCs), taken when the disease was refractory, from a patient treated with antithyroid drugs. These TCRs come from a female donor with Graves disease.

In its sample, this clonotype was seen a few times. The chain joins TRBV19 to TRBJ2-7; tentatively, D is TRBD2 (5 bases). The V and J ends lost 3 bases and 3 bases respectively, with 15 bases between them. There are 15 residues in the CDR3. CDR1 is LNHDA and CDR2 is SQIVND in the germline V gene (reference sequence). CDR3 in DNA: TGTGCCAGTAGTATTGGAGGAGGCTCTTTCTACGAGCAGTACTTC. It yields the protein CASSIGGGSFYEQYF.

This chain connects TRBV12-3 or TRBV12-4 to TRBJ2-2; 11 bases agree with TRBD1. CDR3 length: 16 residues. V trimming: 6 bases; J trimming: 3 bases; junction bases outside the gene matches: 6. As DNA, the CDR3 is TGTGCCAGCAGGGGAGGACAGGGGGCCGACACCGGGGAGCTGTTTTTT. Its translation is CASRGGQGADTGELFF.

This clonotype occurred a few times. The V and J genes are TRBV19 and TRBJ1-4; no definite D call. The germline V and J ends were trimmed by 4 bases and 3 bases, with 9 bases remaining between them. There are 14 residues in the CDR3. Germline V gives CDR1 LNHDA, CDR2 SQIVND (reference sequence). The CDR3 reads CASSNLKSNEKLFF. The CDR3 region has the DNA TGTGCCAGTAGTAACCTGAAGTCTAATGAAAAACTGTTTTTT.

The chain carries TRBV12-3 or TRBV12-4 and TRBJ2-3; D might be TRBD2 (6 bases). V was pared by 5 bases and J by 6 bases, with 18 bases between. The CDR3 covers 15 residues. The CDR3 region has the DNA TGTGCCAGCAGTCTCGGGCGCGGGGCCCCGGATACGCAGTATTTT. It specifies CASSLGRGAPDTQYF.

The chain has TRBV13 and TRBJ2-2; 10 positions match TRBD1. Germline V lookup: CDR1 PRHDT, CDR2 FYEKMQ (reference sequence). The CDR3 is 15 residues long. The trim removed 5 bases at V and 7 bases at J, leaving 7 bases unmatched. The CDR3 DNA is TGTGCCAGCAGCCCGTCCCGGGACAGGGGCGGGGAGCTGTTTTTT. Translating it yields CASSPSRDRGGELFF.

This clonotype has at least ten counts. The chain recombines TRBV29-1 with TRBJ2-7; tentatively, D is TRBD1 (6 bases). V lost 4 bases and J lost 3, with 13 bases in between. Germline loops: CDR1 SQVTM, CDR2 ANQGSEA. CDR3 length: 13 amino acids. CDR3 loop: CSVGAGEHYEQYF. The CDR3 DNA follows: TGCAGCGTTGGGGCAGGGGAGCACTACGAGCAGTACTTC.

The sample holds a few counts of this clonotype. The gene calls are TRBV3-1 and TRBJ2-2; 8 bases line up with TRBD1. This CDR3 is 16 amino acids long. V lost 5 bases and J lost 4; bases outside the gene matches: 9. Germline assignment: CDR1 LGHDT and CDR2 YNNKEL (reference sequence). The CDR3 spells CASSEGWQGATGELFF. The CDR3, as DNA: TGTGCCAGCAGCGAAGGGTGGCAGGGGGCCACCGGGGAGCTGTTTTTT.

The chain links TRBV19 to TRBJ1-5; 7 bases map to TRBD1. Trimming took 6 bases from V and 1 from J; bases not matched to a gene: 9. Germline CDR1 reads LNHDA; CDR2 reads SQIVND (reference sequence). The CDR3 has 16 amino acids. The DNA of the CDR3 is TGTGCCAGTAGAAGTACAGGGGAGGGAAGCAATCAGCCCCAGCATTTT. Its protein is CASRSTGEGSNQPQHF. Full variable domain (outside the CDR3, taken from reference TRBV19 and TRBJ1-5): DGGITQSPKYLFRKEGQNVTLSCEQNLNHDAMYWYRQDPGQGLRLIYYSQIVNDFQKGDIAEGYSVSREKKESFPLTVTSAQKNPTAFYLCASRSTGEGSNQPQHFGDGTRLSIL.

This clonotype occurred a few times. The rearrangement links TRBV7-9 to TRBJ2-2, with D hard to call. Germline CDR1 and CDR2: SEHNR and FQNEAQ (reference sequence). V was clipped by 0 bases and J by 7 bases, with 6 bases between them. The CDR3 runs to 13 residues. This CDR3 reads CASSLASDGELFF. CDR3 sequence (DNA): TGTGCCAGCAGCTTAGCGTCGGACGGGGAGCTGTTTTTT.

In its sample, this clonotype was seen many times. The V call is TRBV20-1, the J call TRBJ2-7; 7 bases line up with TRBD1. The CDR3 has 14 amino acids. V lost 3 bases to trimming and J lost 4 bases; unmatched junction nucleotides: 9. The germline V gene encodes CDR1 DFQATT and CDR2 SNEGSKA (reference sequence). Here the CDR3 reads CSASLGTGVYEQYF. In DNA form, the CDR3 reads TGCAGTGCTAGCCTAGGCACAGGGGTGTACGAGCAGTACTTC.